This T cell receptor beta chain is drawn from a study of T cell responses to AZD1222 COVID-19 vaccine. Libraries were prepared by immunoSEQ multiplex PCR; TCRdb keeps only in-frame clonotypes and omits some of them. The sample shows approximately 42,000 clones, roughly 88% of them seen only once. In regard to this clone: Its target is not known.

Trimming took 1 base from V and 5 from J, leaving 9 bases between them. This CDR3 has 13 residues. Germline CDR1 and CDR2: LGHDT and YNNKEL (reference sequence). General study results and limits: CD4 TCRs linked to vaccination spanned spike, dominating at 160-218 and 743-854. The study sampled repertoires only after the peak T cell response. Females outnumbered males among donors, who were mostly white British; clonal diversity was possibly underestimated. Baseline testing showed seropositivity in only a handful of AZD1222 recipients.

V and J are TRBV3-1 (or the pseudogene TRBV3-2) and TRBJ2-7, with D hard to call. Sequenced here: peripheral blood, sampled 28 days after the second AZD1222 dose. This TCR was sampled from an adult who received the AZD1222 COVID-19 vaccine. The DNA of the CDR3 is TGTGCCAGCAGCCAAGGCTCGTGGAACGAGCAGTACTTC. This encodes CASSQGSWNEQYF.